A selection of T cell receptor beta chains follows, all from one sample in a study of cytomegalovirus exposure and HLA in healthy donors. TCRdb's table, derived via immunoSEQ multiplex PCR, lists solely in-frame clones and lacks some. The table has some 220,000 clones, around four fifths seen once. Sequencing was done on a sample of PBMCs. These receptors originate from a boy younger than 18 in good health and CMV-seronegative. CDR3s include the opening cysteine and the closing phenylalanine or tryptophan. The D gene is left open where the match is weak. Expanded clones get a size class; other rows say once, few or many, or leave the size out.

TRBV2	few	TRBD1	TRBJ1-4	TGTGCCAGCAGTGAAGCGCAGTCCGGGACAGGGTGGGAAAAACTGTTTTTT	CASSEAQSGTGWEKLFF
TRBV18	-	-	TRBJ1-3	TGTGCCAGCTCACCGGGGCAAGGATTCGGAAACACCATATATTTT	CASSPGQGFGNTIYF
TRBV5-3	-	TRBD2	TRBJ2-1	TGTGCCAGAAGCCTAAAGGGACTAGCGGGGGTTGAGCAGTTCTTC	CARSLKGLAGVEQFF
TRBV5-1	-	TRBD1	TRBJ2-4	TGCGCCAGCAGCTTGGCGGACAGGGACAAAAACATTCAGTACTTC	CASSLADRDKNIQYF
TRBV6-4	-	TRBD1	TRBJ2-3	TGTGCCAGCAGTGACTCGGGACAGTCACTGATCACAGATACGCAGTATTTT	CASSDSGQSLITDTQYF
TRBV21-1	few	-	TRBJ2-2	TGTGCCAGCAGCAAAGAAAACAAGGGGTCACGGTCTCCCACCGGGGAGCTGTTTTTT	CASSKENKGSRSPTGELFF
TRBV29-1	-	TRBD1	TRBJ2-3	TGCAGCGTTGTAGCCTTCGAGGGACAGGGGGCGACAGATACGCAGTATTTT	CSVVAFEGQGATDTQYF
TRBV6-6	-	-	TRBJ1-1	TGTGCCAGCAGTGTACAACGTTTGAACACTGAAGCTTTCTTT	CASSVQRLNTEAFF
TRBV4-2	-	TRBD2	TRBJ2-1	TGTGCCAGCAGCCCACAAACCGGGACTAGCGGTGTAAAGCAGTTCTTC	CASSPQTGTSGVKQFF
TRBV19	-	-	TRBJ2-3	TGTGCCAGTAGTATGGACAGAGGGACAGATACGCAGTATTTT	CASSMDRGTDTQYF
TRBV19	-	TRBD2	TRBJ2-7	TGTGCCAGTAGTCGCGGGCGGGAGGGCCACGAGCAGTACTTC	CASSRGREGHEQYF
TRBV5-1	few	-	TRBJ2-5	TGCGCCAGCAGCTTGGCCCCGGACTGGGAGACCCAGTACTTC	CASSLAPDWETQYF
TRBV5-6	-	-	TRBJ1-1	TGTGCCAGCAGCTTGAGGCCTTCTAGTGAAGCTTTCTTT	CASSLRPSSEAFF
TRBV6-5	-	TRBD1	TRBJ1-2	TGTGCCAGCAGTAGGACAGGCGCCGGCTACACCTTC	CASSRTGAGYTF
TRBV5-1	-	TRBD2	TRBJ2-5	TGCGCCAGCACGAAACAAGGCGGGGGGGTCTACCAAGAGACCCAGTACTTC	CASTKQGGGVYQETQYF
TRBV5-1	-	TRBD2	TRBJ2-2	TGCGCCAGCAGCAGGGGGACTAGCGGGCCGAACACCGGGGAGCTGTTTTTT	CASSRGTSGPNTGELFF
TRBV19	once	-	TRBJ1-5	TGTGCCAGTACCATGAGGACTCCCTTAGACCAGCCCCAGCATTTT	CASTMRTPLDQPQHF
TRBV10-2	-	-	TRBJ2-5	TGCGCCAGCTCTAGGTCTTTGGAGACCCAGTACTTC	CASSRSLETQYF
TRBV28	once	-	TRBJ1-5	TGTGCCAGCAGTCCAGGAACGGGGGAGAAGCCCCAGCATTTT	CASSPGTGEKPQHF
TRBV6-5	-	-	TRBJ2-1	TGTGCCAGCTGCAGCGACCCCCGCGATGAGCAGTTCTTC	CASCSDPRDEQFF
TRBV5-6	-	-	TRBJ2-1	TGTGCCAGCAGCTTGGCATACAATGAGCAGTTCTTC	CASSLAYNEQFF
TRBV21-1	-	-	TRBJ2-1	TGTGCCAGCAGCAAAGGGGCGGAGCGGGGGAACTCCTACAATGAGCAGTTCTTC	CASSKGAERGNSYNEQFF
TRBV5-4	-	-	TRBJ1-3	TGTGCCAGCAGCACCGGACAGCCCTCTGGAAACACCATATATTTT	CASSTGQPSGNTIYF
TRBV27	-	-	TRBJ2-3	TGTGCCAGCAGTTTAGTTTGGTCCCTGTGGGGGCAGGGCCGTATGCAGTATTTT	CASSLVWSLWGQGRMQYF
TRBV18	-	-	TRBJ1-1	TGTGCCAGCTCACCCGGGATCGAGGAAGCTTTCTTT	CASSPGIEEAFF
TRBV2	-	-	TRBJ1-2	TGTGCCAGCAGCCCGGCCCTGCGGGGATATTATGGCTACACCTTC	CASSPALRGYYGYTF
TRBV7-9	few	-	TRBJ2-7	TGTGCCAGCAGCTTAGGATTAGATCGGCAGTACTTC	CASSLGLDRQYF
TRBV11-2	-	-	TRBJ2-1	TGTGCCAGCAGCCTAGAGGGCCGGACATCTGTCGGTGAGCAGTTCTTC	CASSLEGRTSVGEQFF
TRBV5-1	-	TRBD2	TRBJ2-1	TGCGCCAGCAGCTTGGACACCGGGACTAGCAAGAATGAGCAGTTCTTC	CASSLDTGTSKNEQFF
TRBV5-1	-	TRBD1	TRBJ1-1	TGCGCCAGCAGCCTAGGGACAGGGAGTGAAGCTTTCTTT	CASSLGTGSEAFF
TRBV30	-	-	TRBJ1-5	TGTGCCTGGAGCCCGGGTCTGGACAATCAGCCCCAGCATTTT	CAWSPGLDNQPQHF
TRBV30	few	-	TRBJ2-5	TGTGCCTGGAGTTCGGGGAGAGAGACCCAGTACTTC	CAWSSGRETQYF
TRBV9	-	-	TRBJ1-6	TGTGCCAGCAGCGTCCATCGAGATTCACCCCTCCACTTT	CASSVHRDSPLHF
TRBV5-1	-	-	TRBJ1-1	TGCGCCAGCAGCCGTATAGTGGGGGGTTCGGGCACTGAAGCTTTCTTT	CASSRIVGGSGTEAFF
TRBV5-1	once	TRBD1	TRBJ2-7	TGCGCCAGCAGCATCGGACAGGGCGGTTACGAGCAGTACTTC	CASSIGQGGYEQYF
TRBV7-2	-	-	TRBJ2-2	TGTGCCAGCAGCTTAGGGAGGGGCACCGGGGAGCTGTTTTTT	CASSLGRGTGELFF
TRBV6-5	-	-	TRBJ2-7	TGTGCCAGCAGTCGGACATCTTACGAGCAGTACTTC	CASSRTSYEQYF
TRBV9	-	TRBD1	TRBJ1-2	TGTGCCAGCAGCGTTGGAACAGGGGCGAACTATGGCTACACCTTC	CASSVGTGANYGYTF
TRBV11-1	-	-	TRBJ2-3	TGTGCCAGCAGCTTCCGTAAAGATACGCAGTATTTT	CASSFRKDTQYF
TRBV5-6	-	-	TRBJ2-7	TGTGCCAGCAAGACAGGGACAATGGGGGGCGAGCAGTACTTC	CASKTGTMGGEQYF
TRBV5-1	-	-	TRBJ1-1	TGCGCCAGCAGCTTCGGGGGGATGGAGATCACTGAAGCTTTCTTT	CASSFGGMEITEAFF
TRBV4-2	-	TRBD2	TRBJ2-1	TGTGCCAGCAGCCAAGATGACGGGGGGGCCTGGAATGAGCAGTTCTTC	CASSQDDGGAWNEQFF
TRBV14	-	-	TRBJ1-2	TGTGCCAGCAGCCAAGACTCCAGGGCGGTTGACACCTTC	CASSQDSRAVDTF
TRBV4-1	-	-	TRBJ2-7	TGCGCCAGCAGCCAAGGGGTGGCAGGGGACGTCTACGAGCAGTACTTC	CASSQGVAGDVYEQYF
TRBV9	-	-	TRBJ2-5	TGTGCCAGCAGCGTAGAAGTTCACTCTGGGACCCAGTACTTC	CASSVEVHSGTQYF
TRBV5-1	-	TRBD1	TRBJ2-4	TGCGCCAGTGGACAGGGTACCAAAAACATTCAGTACTTC	CASGQGTKNIQYF
TRBV6-5	-	-	TRBJ2-5	TGTGCCAGCAGTTACTCGAGGGGAGGCGAGACCCAGTACTTC	CASSYSRGGETQYF
TRBV25-1	-	TRBD1	TRBJ2-7	TGTGCCAGCAGTGAACCCGGGACAGGGGTCGGCGAGCAGTACTTC	CASSEPGTGVGEQYF
TRBV11-3	-	TRBD2	TRBJ2-7	TGTGCCAGCAGCCCAGGACTAGCGGACTCCTACGAGCAGTACTTC	CASSPGLADSYEQYF
TRBV27	-	TRBD2	TRBJ2-1	TGTGCCAGCAGTTTATGGGGCCGACTAGCGGATTACAATGAGCAGTTCTTC	CASSLWGRLADYNEQFF
TRBV5-1	once	TRBD2	TRBJ2-5	TGCGCCAGCAGCCGTAGCGGGGGGGAGGAGACCCAGTACTTC	CASSRSGGEETQYF
TRBV7-9	once	-	TRBJ1-1	TGTGCCAGCAGCTTGGGAGATGCGTCGACTGAAGCTTTCTTT	CASSLGDASTEAFF
TRBV27	once	-	TRBJ2-2	TGTGCCAGCAGTTGGGGCCTGAGGACTACAGGGGACACCGGGGAGCTGTTTTTT	CASSWGLRTTGDTGELFF